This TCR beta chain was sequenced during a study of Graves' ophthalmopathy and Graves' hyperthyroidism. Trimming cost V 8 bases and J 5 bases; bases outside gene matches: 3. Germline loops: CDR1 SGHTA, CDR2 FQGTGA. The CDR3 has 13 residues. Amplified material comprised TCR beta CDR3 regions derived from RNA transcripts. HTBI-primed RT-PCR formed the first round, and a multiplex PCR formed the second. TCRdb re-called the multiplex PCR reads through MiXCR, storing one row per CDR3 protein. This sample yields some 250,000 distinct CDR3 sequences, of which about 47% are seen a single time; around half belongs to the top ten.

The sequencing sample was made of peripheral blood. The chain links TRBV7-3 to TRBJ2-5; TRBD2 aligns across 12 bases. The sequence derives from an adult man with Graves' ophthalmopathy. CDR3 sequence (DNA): TGTGCCAGCGCACTAGCGGGAGGCGAGACCCAGTACTTC. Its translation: CASALAGGETQYF.